A single T cell receptor (beta chain) is shown here with its context. The antigen is unknown. This CDR3 comprises 11 residues. Germline V lookup: CDR1 GTSNPN, CDR2 SVGIG (reference sequence). V gave up 2 bases and J gave up 4 bases, with 5 bases separating them. Generated by immunoSEQ multiplex PCR, the TCRdb table keeps only in-frame clones and is missing some. The sample holds about 85,000 clones; more than 85% are singletons and the top ten take 7.6%. The data were taken from a study of graft-versus-host responses after intestinal transplantation. Study overall: Transplant recipients had multivisceral, liver-intestinal, or isolated intestinal grafts. Every transplant recipient was induced with anti-thymocyte globulin, then maintained on tacrolimus and steroids for around 3 years.

General observations from the study: There were GvH clones found in recipient marrow, and some of them appeared first in ileum or blood. Allograft graft-versus-host to host-versus-graft clonal ratios ran high in patients with graft-donor T cell macrochimerism.

V usage is TRBV30 and J usage is TRBJ1-2; no clear D gene. Sequenced here: unstimulated CD8+ T cells sorted from spleen or lymph node cells, sampled before transplant. The origin of this receptor is a human donor who was the organ donor for an intestinal transplant. The CDR3 nucleotides are TGTGCCTGGAGTTGGGGCTATGGCTACACCTTC. Translated: CAWSWGYGYTF.